This T cell receptor beta chain emerged from a study of vaccination and CD4 T cells after COVID-19. The wider study: Median time from COVID diagnosis to post-COVID sampling was 101 days (35 to 161).

Note on this clonotype: Its specificity is unknown.

Treatment of the sample: roughly 10-day PBMC culture with coronavirus spike peptide pools or control peptides (ViraFEST assay). Each well held 2 million or so PBMCs in IL-2 (about 10 IU/ml) medium with approximately 9.4 ug/ml peptide pools. Each of days 3 and 7 saw half the medium replaced by fresh IL-2 medium. The Oncomine TCR Beta short-read assay was applied to DNA of cultured CD4+ T cells. Genomic DNA was drawn out of CD4+ T cells grown in culture. TCRdb re-called the PCR reads through MiXCR, storing one row per CDR3 protein. The table has 15,000 to 20,000 distinct CDR3 sequences, under 25% seen once; the top ten hold 7% to 8.5%. Trimming left V 0 bases short and J 1 base short, with 10 bases between. This CDR3 contains 15 residues. CDR1 and CDR2 (germline): SGDLS, YYNGEE.

This clonotype was obtained from a human donor with COVID-19. Sequenced sample: cultured CD4+ T cells from blood. The chain is built from TRBV9 and TRBJ1-1; D call uncertain. As DNA, the CDR3 is TGTGCCAGCAGCGTAGGAGGGAGCTCGAACACTGAAGCTTTCTTT. It translates to CASSVGGSSNTEAFF.